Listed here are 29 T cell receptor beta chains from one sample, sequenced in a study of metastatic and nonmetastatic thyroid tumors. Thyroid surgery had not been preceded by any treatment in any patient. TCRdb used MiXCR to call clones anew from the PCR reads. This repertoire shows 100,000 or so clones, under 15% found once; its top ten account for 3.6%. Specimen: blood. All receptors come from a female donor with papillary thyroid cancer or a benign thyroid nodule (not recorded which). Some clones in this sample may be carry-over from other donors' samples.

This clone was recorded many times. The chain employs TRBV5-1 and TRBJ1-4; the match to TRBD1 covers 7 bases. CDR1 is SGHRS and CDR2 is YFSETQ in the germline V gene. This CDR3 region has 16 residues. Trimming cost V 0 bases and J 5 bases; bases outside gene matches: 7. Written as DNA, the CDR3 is TGCGCCAGCAGCTTGGAACTGGGACAGACAAATGAAAAACTGTTTTTT. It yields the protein CASSLELGQTNEKLFF.

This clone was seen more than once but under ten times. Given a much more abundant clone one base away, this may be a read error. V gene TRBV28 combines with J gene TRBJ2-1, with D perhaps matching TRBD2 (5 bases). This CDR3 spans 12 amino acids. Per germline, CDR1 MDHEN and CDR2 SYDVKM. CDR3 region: CASSLGGDEKFF. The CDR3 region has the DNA TGTGCCAGCAGCCTAGGAGGCGATGAGAAGTTCTTC.

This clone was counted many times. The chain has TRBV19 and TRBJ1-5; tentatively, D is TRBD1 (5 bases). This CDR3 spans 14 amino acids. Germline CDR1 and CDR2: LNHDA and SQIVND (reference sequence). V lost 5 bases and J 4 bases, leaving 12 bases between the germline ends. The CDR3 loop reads CASSGTGLNQPQHF. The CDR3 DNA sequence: TGTGCCAGTAGTGGGACGGGACTTAATCAGCCCCAGCATTTT.

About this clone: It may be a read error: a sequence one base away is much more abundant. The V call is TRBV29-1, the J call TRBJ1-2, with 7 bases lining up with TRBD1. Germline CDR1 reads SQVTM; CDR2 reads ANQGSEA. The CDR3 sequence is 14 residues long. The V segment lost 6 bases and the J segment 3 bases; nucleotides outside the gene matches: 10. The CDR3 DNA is TGCAGCGTGGGACTCGGACAGGTAGACTATGGCTACACCTTC. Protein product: CSVGLGQVDYGYTF. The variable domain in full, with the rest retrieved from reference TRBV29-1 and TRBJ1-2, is SAVISQKPSRDICQRGTSLTIQCQVDSQVTMMFWYRQQPGQSLTLIATANQGSEATYESGFVIDKFPISRPNLTFSTLTVSNMSPEDSSIYLCSVGLGQVDYGYTFGSGTRLTVV.

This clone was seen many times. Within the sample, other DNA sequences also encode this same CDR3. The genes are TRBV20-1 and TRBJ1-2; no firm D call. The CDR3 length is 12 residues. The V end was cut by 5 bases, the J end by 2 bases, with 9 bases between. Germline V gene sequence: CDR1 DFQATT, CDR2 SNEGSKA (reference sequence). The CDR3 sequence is CSASTVNYGYTF. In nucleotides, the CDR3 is TGCAGTGCTTCAACAGTGAACTATGGCTACACCTTC.

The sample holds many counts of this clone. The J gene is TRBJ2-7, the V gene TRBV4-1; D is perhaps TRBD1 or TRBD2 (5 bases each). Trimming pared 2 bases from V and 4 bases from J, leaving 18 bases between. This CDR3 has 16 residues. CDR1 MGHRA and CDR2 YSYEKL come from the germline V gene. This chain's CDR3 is CASSQLSGGLAYEQYF. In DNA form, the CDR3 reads TGCGCCAGCAGCCAACTAAGTGGGGGTCTCGCTTACGAGCAGTACTTC.

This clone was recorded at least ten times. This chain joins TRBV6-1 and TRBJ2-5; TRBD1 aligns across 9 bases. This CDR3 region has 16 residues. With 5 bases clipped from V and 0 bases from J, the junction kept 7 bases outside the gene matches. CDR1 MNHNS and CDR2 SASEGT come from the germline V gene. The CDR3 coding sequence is TGTGCCAGCAGTTATTCTGGGACAGGGAACCAAGAGACCCAGTACTTC. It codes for CASSYSGTGNQETQYF.

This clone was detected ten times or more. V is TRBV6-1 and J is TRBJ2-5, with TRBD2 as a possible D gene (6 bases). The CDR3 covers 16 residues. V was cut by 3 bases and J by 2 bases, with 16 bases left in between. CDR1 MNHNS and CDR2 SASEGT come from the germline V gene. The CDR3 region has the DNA TGTGCCAGCAGTGATTTTTGGCGGGGCAGACAAGAGACCCAGTACTTC. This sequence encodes CASSDFWRGRQETQYF.

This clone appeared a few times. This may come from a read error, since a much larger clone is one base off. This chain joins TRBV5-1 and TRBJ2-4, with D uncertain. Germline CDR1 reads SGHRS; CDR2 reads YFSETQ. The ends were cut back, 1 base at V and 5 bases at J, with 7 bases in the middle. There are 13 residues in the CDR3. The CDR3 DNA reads TGCGCCAGCAGCTTGTCCCAGGAAAACATTCAGTACTTC. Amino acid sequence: CASSLSQENIQYF.

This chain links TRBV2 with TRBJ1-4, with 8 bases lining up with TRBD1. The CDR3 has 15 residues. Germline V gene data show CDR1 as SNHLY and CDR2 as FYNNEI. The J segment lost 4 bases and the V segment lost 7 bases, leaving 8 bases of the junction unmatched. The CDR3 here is CASTLRTGSNEKLFF. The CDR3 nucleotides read TGTGCCAGCACCCTGAGGACAGGGAGTAATGAAAAACTGTTTTTT. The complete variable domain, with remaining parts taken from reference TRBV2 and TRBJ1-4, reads EPEVTQTPSHQVTQMGQEVILRCVPISNHLYFYWYRQILGQKVEFLVSFYNNEISEKSEIFDDQFSVERPDGSNFTLKIRSTKLEDSAMYFCASTLRTGSNEKLFFGSGTQLSVL.

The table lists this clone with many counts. The CDR3 DNA follows: TGTGCCAGCAGTTTATGGGGGACAGGGAATGAAAAACTGTTTTTT. It is translated as CASSLWGTGNEKLFF. The gene calls are TRBV28 and TRBJ1-4; 9 bases map to TRBD1. CDR1 and CDR2 from the germline V gene are MDHEN and SYDVKM. V shed 0 bases and J 5 bases; nucleotides not matched to a gene: 1. The CDR3 covers 15 residues.

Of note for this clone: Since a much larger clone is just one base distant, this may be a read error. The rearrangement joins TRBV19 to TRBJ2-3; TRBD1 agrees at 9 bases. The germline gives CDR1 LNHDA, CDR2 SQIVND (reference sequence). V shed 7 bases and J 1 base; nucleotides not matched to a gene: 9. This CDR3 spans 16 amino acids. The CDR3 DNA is TGTGCCAGTAACCCTGACAGGGGGAGTCGCACAGATACGCAGTATTTT. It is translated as CASNPDRGSRTDTQYF.

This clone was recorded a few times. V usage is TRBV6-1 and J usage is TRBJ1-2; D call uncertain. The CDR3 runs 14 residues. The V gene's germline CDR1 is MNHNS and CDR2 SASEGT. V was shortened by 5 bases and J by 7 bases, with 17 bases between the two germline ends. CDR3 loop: CASSKIGSGAGYTF. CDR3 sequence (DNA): TGTGCCAGCAGTAAGATAGGGTCCGGTGCTGGCTACACCTTC.

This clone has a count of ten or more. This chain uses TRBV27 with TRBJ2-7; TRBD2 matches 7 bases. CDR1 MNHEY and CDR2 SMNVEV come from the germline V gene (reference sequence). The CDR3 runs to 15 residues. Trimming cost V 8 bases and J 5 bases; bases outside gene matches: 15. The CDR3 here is CASPPGEGGTHEQYF. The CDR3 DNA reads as TGTGCCAGCCCACCCGGGGAGGGAGGGACCCACGAGCAGTACTTC.

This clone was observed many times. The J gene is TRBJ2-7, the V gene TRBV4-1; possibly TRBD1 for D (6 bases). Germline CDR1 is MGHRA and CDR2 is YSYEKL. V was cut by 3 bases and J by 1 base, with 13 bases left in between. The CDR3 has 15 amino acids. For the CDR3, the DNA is TGCGCCAGCAGCCACCGGGACACTGGATCCTACGAGCAGTACTTC. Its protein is CASSHRDTGSYEQYF.

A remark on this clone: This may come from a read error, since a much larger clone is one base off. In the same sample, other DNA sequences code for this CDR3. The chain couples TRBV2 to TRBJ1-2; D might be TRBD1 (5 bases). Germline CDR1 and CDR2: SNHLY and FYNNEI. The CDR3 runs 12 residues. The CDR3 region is CASSALGGGYTF. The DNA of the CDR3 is TGTGCCAGCAGTGCCTTGGGGGGTGGCTACACATTC.

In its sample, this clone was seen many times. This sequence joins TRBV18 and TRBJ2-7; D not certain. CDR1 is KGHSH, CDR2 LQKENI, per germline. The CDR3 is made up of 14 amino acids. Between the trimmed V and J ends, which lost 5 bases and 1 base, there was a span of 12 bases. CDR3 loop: CASSELQDSYEQYF. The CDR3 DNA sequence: TGTGCCAGCTCAGAACTTCAAGATTCCTACGAGCAGTACTTC.

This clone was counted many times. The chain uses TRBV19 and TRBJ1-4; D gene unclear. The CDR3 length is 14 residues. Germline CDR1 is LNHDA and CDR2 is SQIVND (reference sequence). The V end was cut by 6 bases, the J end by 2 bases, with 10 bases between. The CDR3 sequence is CASSTYTTNEKLFF. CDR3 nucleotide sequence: TGTGCCAGTAGCACATATACGACTAATGAAAAACTGTTTTTT.

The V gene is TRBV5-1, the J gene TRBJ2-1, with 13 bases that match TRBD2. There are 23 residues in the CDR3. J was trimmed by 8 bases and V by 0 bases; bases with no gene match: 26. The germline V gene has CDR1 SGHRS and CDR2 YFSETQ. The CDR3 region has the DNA TGCGCCAGCAGCTTGGAACCCCGCTTAGGACTAGCGGGGGCGTGGGAATGGGTAGATGAGCAGTTCTTC. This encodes CASSLEPRLGLAGAWEWVDEQFF.

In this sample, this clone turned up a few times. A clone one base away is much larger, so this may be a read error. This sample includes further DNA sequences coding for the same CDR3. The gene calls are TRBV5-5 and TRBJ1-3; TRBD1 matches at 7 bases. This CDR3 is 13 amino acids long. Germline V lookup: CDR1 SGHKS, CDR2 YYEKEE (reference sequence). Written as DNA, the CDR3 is TGTGCCAGCAGCTTGCCAGGGGGAAACACCATATATTTC. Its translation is CASSLPGGNTIYF. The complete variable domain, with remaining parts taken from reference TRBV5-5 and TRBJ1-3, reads DAGVTQSPTHLIKTRGQQVTLRCSPISGHKSVSWYQQVLGQGPQFIFQYYEKEERGRGNFPDRFSARQFPNYSSELNVNALLLGDSALYLCASSLPGGNTIYFGEGSWLTVV.

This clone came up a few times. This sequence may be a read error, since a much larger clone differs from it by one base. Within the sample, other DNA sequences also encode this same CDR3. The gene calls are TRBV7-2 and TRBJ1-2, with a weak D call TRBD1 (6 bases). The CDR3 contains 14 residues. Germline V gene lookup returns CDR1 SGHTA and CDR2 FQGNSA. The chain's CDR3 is CASSLYRVNYGYTF. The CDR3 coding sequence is TGTGCCAGCAGCTTGTACAGGGTCAACTACGGCTACACCTTC.

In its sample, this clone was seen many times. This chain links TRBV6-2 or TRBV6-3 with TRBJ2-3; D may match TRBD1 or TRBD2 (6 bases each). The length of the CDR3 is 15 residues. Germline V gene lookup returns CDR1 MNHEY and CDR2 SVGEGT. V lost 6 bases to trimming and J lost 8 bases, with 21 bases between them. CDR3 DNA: TGTGCCAGCAGGGACCCCGGAAGAGGGGGAGGTACGCAGTATTTT. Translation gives CASRDPGRGGGTQYF.

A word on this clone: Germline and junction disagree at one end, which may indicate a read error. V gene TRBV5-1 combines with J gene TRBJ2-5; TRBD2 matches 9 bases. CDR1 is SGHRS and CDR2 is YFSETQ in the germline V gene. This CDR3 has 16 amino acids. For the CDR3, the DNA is TGCGCCAGCAGCTTTCCTAGCGGGGCCCCCCAAGAGACCGAGTACTTC. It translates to CASSFPSGAPQETEYF.

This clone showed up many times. The CDR3 DNA sequence: TGTGCCAGCAGTGAAGCGCGGGCGGGGGGGCCTCGAGATACGCAGTATTTT. It codes for CASSEARAGGPRDTQYF. This rearrangement joins TRBV2 to TRBJ2-3, with TRBD2 matching over 9 bases. There are 17 residues in the CDR3. Germline V gives CDR1 SNHLY, CDR2 FYNNEI. The V and J ends lost 0 bases and 5 bases, in that order; junction bases with no gene match: 9.

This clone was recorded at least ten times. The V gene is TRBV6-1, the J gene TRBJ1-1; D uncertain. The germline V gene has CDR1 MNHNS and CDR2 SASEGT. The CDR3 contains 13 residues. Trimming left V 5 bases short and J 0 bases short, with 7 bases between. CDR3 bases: TGTGCCAGCAGTACAACGGTGAACACTGAAGCTTTCTTT. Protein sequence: CASSTTVNTEAFF.

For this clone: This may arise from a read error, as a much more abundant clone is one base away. The CDR3 bases are TGCAGTGTCAAAGCAGGGTTGCCCGGGGCGGATGAAAAACTGTTTTTT. Translation: CSVKAGLPGADEKLFF. The chain couples TRBV20-1 to TRBJ1-4; perhaps TRBD1 as D (5 bases). CDR3 length: 16 amino acids. Germline V CDR1 and CDR2: DFQATT, SNEGSKA (reference sequence). Trimming left V 7 bases short and J 6 bases short, with 24 bases between.

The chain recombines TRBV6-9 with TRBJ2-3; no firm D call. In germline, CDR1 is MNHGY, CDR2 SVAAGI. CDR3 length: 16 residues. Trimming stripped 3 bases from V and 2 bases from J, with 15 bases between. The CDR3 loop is CASSYKQNSYTDTQYF. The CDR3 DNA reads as TGTGCCAGCAGTTACAAGCAAAACTCCTACACAGATACGCAGTATTTT.

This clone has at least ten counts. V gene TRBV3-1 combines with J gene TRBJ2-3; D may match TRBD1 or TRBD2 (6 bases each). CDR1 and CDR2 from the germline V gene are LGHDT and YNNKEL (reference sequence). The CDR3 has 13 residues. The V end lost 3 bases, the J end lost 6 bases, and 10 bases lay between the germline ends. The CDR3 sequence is CASSHGGADTQYF. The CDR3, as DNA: TGTGCCAGCAGCCACGGGGGCGCCGATACGCAGTATTTT.

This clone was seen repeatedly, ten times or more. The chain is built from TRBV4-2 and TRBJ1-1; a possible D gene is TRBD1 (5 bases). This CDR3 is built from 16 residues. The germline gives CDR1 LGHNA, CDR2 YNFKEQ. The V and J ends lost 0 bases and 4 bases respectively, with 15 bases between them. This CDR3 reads CASSQDTGRVVTEAFF. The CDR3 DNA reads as TGTGCCAGCAGCCAAGATACCGGCAGGGTTGTCACTGAAGCTTTCTTT.